The 21 T cell receptor beta chains below come from one sample, sequenced in a study of OX40 agonist ivuxolimab in advanced cancers. The protocol was immunoSEQ multiplex PCR, while the TCRdb copy is restricted to in-frame clones and leaves out a portion. Of about 82,000 clones listed, approximately 86% are singletons. This material consisted of CD4+ or CD8+ T cells sorted from blood, taken in a trial of the OX40 agonist ivuxolimab. Source of these receptors: an adult with an advanced solid tumor such as melanoma, head and neck, liver or kidney cancer.

On this clone: The sample carries other DNA sequences with the same CDR3. This sequence joins TRBV6-1 and TRBJ1-5; D possibly corresponds to TRBD1 (6 bases). Between the trimmed V and J ends, which lost 2 bases and 4 bases, there was a span of 9 bases. Germline CDR1 and CDR2: MNHNS and SASEGT. This CDR3 region has 14 residues. CDR3 protein: CASSEQQGNQPQHF. CDR3 sequence (DNA): TGTGCCAGCAGTGAACAACAGGGAAATCAGCCCCAGCATTTT.

The J gene is TRBJ2-2, the V gene TRBV7-3; tentatively, D is TRBD2 (6 bases). V gave up 3 bases and J gave up 2 bases, with 13 bases separating them. Germline CDR1 is SGHTA and CDR2 is FQGTGA. The length of the CDR3 is 16 residues. The CDR3 here is CASSFGAGFNTGELFF. The CDR3 DNA reads TGTGCCAGCAGCTTCGGGGCGGGATTTAACACCGGGGAGCTGTTTTTT.

The chain has TRBV7-2 and TRBJ2-3; maybe TRBD1 (5 bases). Trimming cost V 2 bases and J 2 bases, with 14 bases left between them. The CDR3 covers 16 residues. The germline V gene has CDR1 SGHTA and CDR2 FQGNSA. CDR3 DNA: TGTGCCAGCAGCTTATCGGACATCGACTTCACAGATACGCAGTATTTT. It specifies CASSLSDIDFTDTQYF.

This clone was counted between two and nine times. V gene TRBV7-9 combines with J gene TRBJ2-6, with D perhaps given as TRBD1 or TRBD2 (5 bases each). V was shortened by 5 bases and J by 3 bases, with 14 bases between the two germline ends. Germline V gene data show CDR1 as SEHNR and CDR2 as FQNEAQ (reference sequence). The CDR3 is 16 residues long. The CDR3 protein is CASSPPGTFGANVLTF. CDR3 sequence (DNA): TGTGCCAGCAGCCCCCCTGGGACCTTTGGGGCCAACGTCCTGACTTTC.

There are a few counts of this clone. The chain uses TRBV11-2 and TRBJ1-4; 8 nucleotides agree with TRBD1. The germline CDR1 and CDR2 sequences are SGHAT and FQNNGV. This CDR3 comprises 15 residues. J gave up 8 bases and V 1 base, and 6 bases lay outside the gene matches. CDR3 loop: CASSLGTGREEKLFF. The CDR3 nucleotides read TGTGCCAGCAGCTTAGGGACAGGGCGGGAAGAAAAACTGTTTTTT.

A single count supports this clone. The chain combines TRBV7-6 with TRBJ2-1, with TRBD2 matching over 11 bases. Germline V gives CDR1 SGHVS, CDR2 FNYEAQ. The CDR3 consists of 15 residues. Unmatched junction bases numbered 5, after V lost 5 bases and J lost 5 bases. For the CDR3, the DNA is TGTGCCAGCAGCCCAGGGACTAGCGGAAACAATGAGCAGTTCTTC. This encodes CASSPGTSGNNEQFF.

This chain links TRBV2 with TRBJ1-2; 10 bases agree with TRBD1. With V trimmed by 8 bases and J by 4 bases, 1 base remained unmatched. CDR1 and CDR2 (germline): SNHLY, FYNNEI. This CDR3 region has 12 residues. CDR3 nucleotide sequence: TGTGCCAGCCGGACAGGGGGCTATGGCTACACCTTC. It is translated as CASRTGGYGYTF.

The chain links TRBV5-4 to TRBJ1-2; TRBD1 might be the D (6 bases). Germline CDR1 and CDR2: SGHNT and YYREEE (reference sequence). Trimming left V 0 bases short and J 0 bases short, with 12 bases between. CDR3 length equals 16 residues. CDR3 region: CASSLGWGGSNYGYTF. As DNA, the CDR3 is TGTGCCAGCAGCTTGGGCTGGGGGGGCTCTAACTATGGCTACACCTTC.

This clone was detected once. The rearrangement links TRBV10-1 to TRBJ1-1; D is undetermined. Germline lookup yields CDR1 WNHNN and CDR2 SYGVQD (reference sequence). Trimming left V 5 bases short and J 6 bases short, with 13 bases between. This CDR3 is 13 amino acids long. CDR3 amino acids: CASSRGDVSEAFF. Here the CDR3 DNA reads TGCGCCAGCAGTCGAGGAGATGTATCTGAAGCTTTCTTT.

This chain joins TRBV12-5 and TRBJ2-3; no clear D. The CDR3 runs to 11 residues. In germline, CDR1 is LGHNT, CDR2 FRNRAP. Trimming stripped 8 bases from V and 0 bases from J, with 3 bases between. CDR3 DNA sequence: TGTGCTAGTAGTAGCACAGATACGCAGTATTTT. This encodes CASSSTDTQYF.

The chain is built from TRBV7-6 and TRBJ2-1; either TRBD1 or TRBD2 may fit D (6 bases each). V was cut by 2 bases and J by 0 bases, with 8 bases left in between. Germline lookup yields CDR1 SGHVS and CDR2 FNYEAQ. The CDR3 length is 15 residues. Here the CDR3 DNA reads TGTGCCAGCAGCTTACCGGGGGCCTCCTACAATGAGCAGTTCTTC. It encodes CASSLPGASYNEQFF.

The rearrangement joins TRBV19 to TRBJ2-1; 8 positions match TRBD1. Unmatched junction bases numbered 8, after V lost 7 bases and J lost 0 bases. This CDR3 has 16 residues. Germline V lookup: CDR1 LNHDA, CDR2 SQIVND (reference sequence). The CDR3 DNA sequence: TGTGCCAGTAACAAAAGGACAGGGAGCTCCTACAATGAGCAGTTCTTC. Residues: CASNKRTGSSYNEQFF.

This rearrangement joins TRBV5-5 to TRBJ2-3, with D unclear. V was clipped by 0 bases and J by 4 bases, with 3 bases between them. Per germline, CDR1 SGHKS and CDR2 YYEKEE (reference sequence). CDR3 length: 12 residues. CDR3 DNA: TGTGCCAGCAGCTTGGAGGCAGATACGCAGTATTTT. As protein: CASSLEADTQYF.

V and J are TRBV4-2 and TRBJ2-3; the D gene could be TRBD1 or TRBD2 (5 bases each). This CDR3 region has 16 residues. V was shortened by 0 bases and J by 2 bases, with 12 bases between the two germline ends. Germline loops: CDR1 LGHNA, CDR2 YNFKEQ. The CDR3 loop reads CASSQDGRGATDTQYF. CDR3 bases: TGTGCCAGCAGCCAAGATGGGAGAGGGGCCACAGATACGCAGTATTTT.

The J gene is TRBJ1-5, the V gene TRBV27; the D is unclear. The CDR3 has 15 residues. Trimming took 3 bases from V and 6 from J, leaving 15 bases between them. The germline V gene has CDR1 MNHEY and CDR2 SMNVEV (reference sequence). The CDR3 here is CASSLSPTGGQPQHF. CDR3 DNA: TGTGCCAGCAGTTTGAGTCCCACCGGAGGTCAGCCCCAGCATTTT.

The chain is built from TRBV19 and TRBJ2-5; TRBD1 matches at 10 bases. V gave up 6 bases and J gave up 5 bases; unmatched junction bases: 9. The CDR3 contains 15 residues. Germline CDR1 LNHDA, CDR2 SQIVND (reference sequence). CDR3 protein: CASSPWGQGKETQYF. The CDR3 bases are TGTGCCAGTAGCCCATGGGGACAGGGGAAGGAGACCCAGTACTTC.

V is TRBV6-5 and J is TRBJ1-4, with D hard to call. Trimming took 2 bases from V and 6 from J, leaving 13 bases between them. There are 15 residues in the CDR3. Germline CDR1 MNHEY, CDR2 SVGAGI. CDR3 nucleotides: TGTGCCAGCAGTTACGAGACTGGGGTGGATGAAAAACTGTTTTTT. Protein sequence: CASSYETGVDEKLFF.

This chain uses TRBV7-7 with TRBJ2-3; D unclear. V was clipped by 5 bases and J by 4 bases, with 16 bases between them. CDR1 and CDR2 from the germline V gene are SSHAT and FNYEAQ (reference sequence). The CDR3 is 15 amino acids. The CDR3 here is CASSPGPAAADTQYF. The CDR3 DNA reads as TGTGCCAGCAGCCCCGGGCCTGCCGCCGCAGATACGCAGTATTTT.

The chain employs TRBV5-1 and TRBJ2-2; D is possibly TRBD2 (6 bases). The CDR3 has 15 amino acids. Germline CDR1 reads SGHRS; CDR2 reads YFSETQ. V was cut by 3 bases and J by 3 bases, with 12 bases left in between. The CDR3 DNA sequence: TGCGCCAGCAGCTCGTCGGGGACTTACACCGGGGAGCTGTTTTTT. Its protein is CASSSSGTYTGELFF. Complete variable domain (other parts from reference TRBV5-1 and TRBJ2-2): KAGVTQTPRYLIKTRGQQVTLSCSPISGHRSVSWYQQTPGQGLQFLFEYFSETQRNKGNFPGRFSGRQFSNSRSEMNVSTLELGDSALYLCASSSSGTYTGELFFGEGSRLTVL.

This chain joins TRBV7-9 and TRBJ2-7; tentatively, D is TRBD1 (6 bases). Germline V gene data show CDR1 as SEHNR and CDR2 as FQNEAQ (reference sequence). Trimming took off 7 bases at V and 2 bases at J, with 12 bases between the two ends. This CDR3 spans 13 amino acids. CDR3 residues: CASILTGTYEQYF. DNA of the CDR3: TGTGCCAGCATCCTGACAGGAACCTACGAGCAGTACTTC.

This chain links TRBV10-3 with TRBJ2-7; TRBD2 matches 14 bases. This CDR3 has 19 amino acids. V was clipped by 2 bases and J by 6 bases; unmatched bases: 15. Germline V gene sequence: CDR1 ENHRY, CDR2 SYGVKD. This chain's CDR3 is CAISETNGQGLAGVSEQYF. The DNA of the CDR3 is TGTGCCATCAGTGAGACCAACGGGCAGGGACTAGCGGGGGTCTCCGAGCAGTACTTC.